A single sample is the source of the 15 T cell receptor beta chains below, sequenced in a study of naive and memory T cell subsets. Study outcomes and limitations: A few larger clonotypes appeared in naive repertoires, especially CD8, possibly memory cells re-expressing CD45RA.

These TCRs are of unknown antigen specificity. Both TRBC1 and TRBC2 were covered by a beta constant-region primer of two equimolar oligonucleotides. Four rounds of PCR amplified the ligated cDNA using nested alpha and beta constant-region primers plus SP2. TCRdb redid the calling of the UMI-ligation and nested PCR reads with MiXCR, one entry per CDR3 protein. Of under 150,000 distinct CDR3 sequences in the sample, 15% to 25% are singletons; the top ten hold approximately 0.63%. Sequenced material: naive CD8+ T cells from blood. These receptors all come from a human donor in good health.

The chain uses TRBV13 and TRBJ2-4; possibly TRBD2 for D (6 bases). Germline CDR1 reads PRHDT; CDR2 reads FYEKMQ (reference sequence). Trimming left V 3 bases short and J 8 bases short, with 8 bases between. This CDR3 has 12 residues. The CDR3 region has the DNA TGTGCCAGCAGCTTGGGGGAGGACATTCAGTACTTC. Protein: CASSLGEDIQYF.

This clonotype has only one observation. This rearrangement joins TRBV29-1 to TRBJ2-7; D is uncertain. The CDR3 totals 11 residues. The germline V gene encodes CDR1 SQVTM and CDR2 ANQGSEA. V was clipped by 2 bases and J by 0 bases, with 2 bases between them. The CDR3 loop reads CSVEISYEQYF. CDR3 nucleotides: TGCAGCGTTGAAATCTCCTACGAGCAGTACTTC.

CDR3 sequence: CASRWESGNTIYF. The CDR3, as DNA: TGTGCCAGCAGGTGGGAATCTGGAAACACCATATATTTT. The chain has TRBV28 and TRBJ1-3; D is unclear. Trimming left V 6 bases short and J 1 base short, with 7 bases between. There are 13 residues in the CDR3. Germline V gives CDR1 MDHEN, CDR2 SYDVKM.

The J gene is TRBJ2-2, the V gene TRBV7-6; 8 positions agree with TRBD2. CDR1 and CDR2 (germline): SGHVS, FNYEAQ. The V segment lost 5 bases and the J segment 1 base; nucleotides outside the gene matches: 3. The CDR3 spans 15 residues. DNA for the CDR3: TGTGCCAGCAGCCTACTAGCGGAGAACACCGGGGAGCTGTTTTTT. Translating it yields CASSLLAENTGELFF.

The table lists this clonotype with a few counts. The chain links TRBV6-2 or TRBV6-3 to TRBJ2-1, with no clear D. Trimming shortened V by 2 bases and J by 9 bases, and 8 bases separated the two germline ends. The CDR3 spans 12 residues. Germline-derived CDR1 and CDR2 are MNHEY and SVGEGT. CDR3 DNA: TGTGCCAGCAGTTACGGTCGAATTGAGCAGTTCTTC. Residues: CASSYGRIEQFF.

This sequence joins TRBV28 and TRBJ2-4; the match to TRBD1 covers 8 bases. Germline V gene data show CDR1 as MDHEN and CDR2 as SYDVKM. This CDR3 contains 14 residues. The junction had 7 bases not matched to a gene; V was cut back by 3 bases and J by 9 bases. CDR3 in DNA: TGTGCCAGCAGTTTGAAGACAGGGGTGGGCATTCAGTACTTC. Translating it yields CASSLKTGVGIQYF.

This clonotype was detected a few times. The chain has TRBV7-9 and TRBJ2-5; D gene uncertain. The V and J ends lost 4 bases and 1 base respectively, with 4 bases between them. The CDR3 has 12 amino acids. In germline, CDR1 is SEHNR, CDR2 FQNEAQ (reference sequence). Here the CDR3 DNA reads TGTGCCAGCAGCTCCAGCCAAGAGACCCAGTACTTC. Protein product: CASSSSQETQYF.

J is TRBJ1-1 and V is TRBV12-3 or TRBV12-4; D unresolved. V lost 6 bases and J 1 base, leaving 6 bases between the germline ends. The CDR3 sequence is 12 residues long. CDR3 amino acids: CASRFANTEAFF. The CDR3 nucleotides read TGTGCCAGCAGATTCGCGAACACTGAAGCTTTCTTT.

This clonotype appeared a few times. This chain joins TRBV5-6 and TRBJ2-3, with no clear D. Deletions cut 2 bases from V and 5 bases from J, with 6 bases between. The CDR3 extends over 12 amino acids. Looked up from germline, CDR1 is SGHDT and CDR2 is YYEEEE. The CDR3 sequence: CASSFEIDTQYF. CDR3 nucleotides: TGTGCCAGCAGCTTTGAGATAGATACGCAGTATTTT.

V is TRBV3-1 and J is TRBJ2-7; D uncertain. V lost 0 bases and J lost 8, with 17 bases in between. The germline CDR1 and CDR2 sequences are LGHDT and YNNKEL (reference sequence). CDR3 size: 15 residues. The CDR3 DNA follows: TGTGCCAGCAGCCAAGATAGGCTACACCCCTTTCAGCAGTACTTC. Amino acids: CASSQDRLHPFQQYF.

This clonotype was recorded a few times. This chain connects TRBV4-3 to TRBJ1-2; D unresolved. Germline assignment: CDR1 LGHNA and CDR2 YSLEER. CDR3 size: 15 residues. Trimming shortened V by 0 bases and J by 9 bases, and 17 bases separated the two germline ends. The CDR3 nucleotides read TGCGCCAGCAGCCAAGATTCTTCTACGGACGGATGCTACACCTTC. This codes for CASSQDSSTDGCYTF.

This clonotype was observed a handful of times. The chain uses TRBV9 and TRBJ2-1, with D unresolved. V lost 5 bases and J lost 8, with 11 bases in between. This CDR3 region has 12 residues. The germline V gene has CDR1 SGDLS and CDR2 YYNGEE. The CDR3 reads CASSESGHEQFF. DNA for the CDR3: TGTGCCAGCAGTGAGTCGGGCCATGAGCAGTTCTTC.

The chain is built from TRBV7-8 and TRBJ2-3, with 7 bases lining up with TRBD2. The CDR3 contains 16 residues. Trimming took 4 bases from V and 2 from J; bases not matched to a gene: 9. Germline CDR1 and CDR2: SGHVS and FQNEAQ. The CDR3 reads CASSWKGTIPTDTQYF. The CDR3 DNA reads TGTGCCAGCAGCTGGAAAGGGACTATACCCACAGATACGCAGTATTTT.

This clonotype was seen a few times. This rearrangement joins TRBV12-3 or TRBV12-4 to TRBJ2-1, with D uncertain. Trimming took off 6 bases at V and 2 bases at J, with 8 bases between the two ends. The CDR3 spans 13 residues. In DNA form, the CDR3 reads TGTGCCAGCAGCTCCTCTCCCTACAATGAGCAGTTCTTC. It translates to CASSSSPYNEQFF.

The rearrangement uses TRBV5-1 and TRBJ1-1, with D perhaps TRBD1 (6 bases). Germline CDR1 SGHRS, CDR2 YFSETQ. Between the trimmed V and J ends, which lost 2 bases and 4 bases, there was a span of 15 bases. CDR3 length: 15 amino acids. Here the CDR3 DNA reads TGCGCCAGCAGCTTCGAAGGGGGGGGAGGCACTGAAGCTTTCTTT. Translating gives CASSFEGGGGTEAFF. Full variable domain (missing parts from reference TRBV5-1 and TRBJ1-1): KAGVTQTPRYLIKTRGQQVTLSCSPISGHRSVSWYQQTPGQGLQFLFEYFSETQRNKGNFPGRFSGRQFSNSRSEMNVSTLELGDSALYLCASSFEGGGGTEAFFGQGTRLTVV.